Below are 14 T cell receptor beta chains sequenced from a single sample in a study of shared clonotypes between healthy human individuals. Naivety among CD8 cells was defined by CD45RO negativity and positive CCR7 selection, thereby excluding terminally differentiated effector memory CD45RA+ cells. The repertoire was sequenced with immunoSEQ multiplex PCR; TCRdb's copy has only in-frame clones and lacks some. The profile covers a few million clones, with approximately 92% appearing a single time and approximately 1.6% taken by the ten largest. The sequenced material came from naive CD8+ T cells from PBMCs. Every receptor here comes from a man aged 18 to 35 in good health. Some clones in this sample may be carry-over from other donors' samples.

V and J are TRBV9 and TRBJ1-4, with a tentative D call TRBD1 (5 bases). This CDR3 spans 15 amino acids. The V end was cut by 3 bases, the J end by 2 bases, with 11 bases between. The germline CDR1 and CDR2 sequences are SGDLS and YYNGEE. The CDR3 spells CASSGGVVTNEKLFF. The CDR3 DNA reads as TGTGCCAGCAGCGGGGGGGTCGTCACTAATGAAAAACTGTTTTTT.

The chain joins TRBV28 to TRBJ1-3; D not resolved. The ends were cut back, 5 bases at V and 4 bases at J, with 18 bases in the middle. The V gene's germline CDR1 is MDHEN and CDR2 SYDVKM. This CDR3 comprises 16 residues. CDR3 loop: CASSPRMGILGNTIYF. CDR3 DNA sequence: TGTGCCAGCAGTCCCAGGATGGGCATCTTAGGAAACACCATATATTTT.

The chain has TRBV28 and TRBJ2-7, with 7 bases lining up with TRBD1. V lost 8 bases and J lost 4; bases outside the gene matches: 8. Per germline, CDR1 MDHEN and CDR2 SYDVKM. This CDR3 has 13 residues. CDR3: CASAWTGTYEQYF. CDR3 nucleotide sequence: TGTGCCAGCGCCTGGACAGGCACTTACGAGCAGTACTTC.

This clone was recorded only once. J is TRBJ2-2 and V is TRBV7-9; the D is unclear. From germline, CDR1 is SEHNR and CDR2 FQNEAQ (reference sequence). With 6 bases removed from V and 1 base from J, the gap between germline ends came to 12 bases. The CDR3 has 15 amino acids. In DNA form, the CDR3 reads TGTGCCAGCAGGCCGGCACTTGGGAACACCGGGGAGCTGTTTTTT. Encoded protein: CASRPALGNTGELFF.

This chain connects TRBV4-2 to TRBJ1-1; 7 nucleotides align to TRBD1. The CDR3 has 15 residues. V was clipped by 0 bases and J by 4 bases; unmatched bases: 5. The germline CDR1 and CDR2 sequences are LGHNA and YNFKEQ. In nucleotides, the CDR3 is TGTGCCAGCAGCCAAGATTGGCCAGGGGGCACTGAAGCTTTCTTT. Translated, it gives CASSQDWPGGTEAFF.

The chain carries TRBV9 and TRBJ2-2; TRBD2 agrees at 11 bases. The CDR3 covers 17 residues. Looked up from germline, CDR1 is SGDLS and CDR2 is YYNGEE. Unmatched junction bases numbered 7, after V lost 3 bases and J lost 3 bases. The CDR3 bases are TGTGCCAGCAGCGCCCGAATAGCGGGAGGGGACACCGGGGAGCTGTTTTTT. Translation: CASSARIAGGDTGELFF.

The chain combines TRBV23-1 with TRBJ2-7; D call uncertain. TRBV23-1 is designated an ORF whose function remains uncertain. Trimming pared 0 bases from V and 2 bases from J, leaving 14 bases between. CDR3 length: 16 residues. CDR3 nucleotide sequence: TGCGCCAGCAGTCAATCGGTTCTCGGACGGACCTACGAGCAGTACTTC. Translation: CASSQSVLGRTYEQYF.

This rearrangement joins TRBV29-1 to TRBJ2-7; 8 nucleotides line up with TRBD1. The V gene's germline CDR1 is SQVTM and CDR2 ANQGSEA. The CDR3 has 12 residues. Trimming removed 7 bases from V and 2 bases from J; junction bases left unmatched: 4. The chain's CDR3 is CSAWTGPYEQYF. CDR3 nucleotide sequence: TGCAGCGCCTGGACAGGGCCCTACGAGCAGTACTTC.

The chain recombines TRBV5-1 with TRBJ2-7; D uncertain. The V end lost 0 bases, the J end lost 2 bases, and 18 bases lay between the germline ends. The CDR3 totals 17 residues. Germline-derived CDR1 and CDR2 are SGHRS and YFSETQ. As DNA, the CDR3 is TGCGCCAGCAGCTTGGCCTGGTTCGGCCTAGGGACCTACGAGCAGTACTTC. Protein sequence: CASSLAWFGLGTYEQYF.

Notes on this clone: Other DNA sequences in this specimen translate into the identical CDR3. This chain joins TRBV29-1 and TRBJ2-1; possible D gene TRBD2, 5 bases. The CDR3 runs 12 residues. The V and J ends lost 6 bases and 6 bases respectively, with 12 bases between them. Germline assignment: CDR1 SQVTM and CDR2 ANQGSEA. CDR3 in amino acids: CSVPGRGNEQFF. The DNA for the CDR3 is TGCAGCGTCCCGGGGAGAGGCAATGAGCAGTTCTTC.

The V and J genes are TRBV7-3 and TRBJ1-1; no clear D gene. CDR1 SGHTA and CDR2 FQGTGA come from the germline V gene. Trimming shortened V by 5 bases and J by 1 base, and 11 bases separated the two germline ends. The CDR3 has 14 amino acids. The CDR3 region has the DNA TGTGCCAGCAGCCGCACCGGACCGAACACTGAAGCTTTCTTT. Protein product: CASSRTGPNTEAFF.

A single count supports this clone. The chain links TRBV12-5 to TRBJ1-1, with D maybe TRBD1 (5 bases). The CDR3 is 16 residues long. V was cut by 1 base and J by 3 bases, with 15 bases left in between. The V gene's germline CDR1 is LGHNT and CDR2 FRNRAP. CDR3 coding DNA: TGTGCTAGTGGTTTGGACCCGGCGACAGAGCACACTGAAGCTTTCTTT. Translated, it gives CASGLDPATEHTEAFF.

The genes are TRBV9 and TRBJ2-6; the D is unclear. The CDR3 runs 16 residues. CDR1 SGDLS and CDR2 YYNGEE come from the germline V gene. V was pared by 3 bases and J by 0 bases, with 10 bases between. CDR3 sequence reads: CASSDSVASGANVLTF. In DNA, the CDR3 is TGTGCCAGCAGCGACTCGGTCGCCTCTGGGGCCAACGTCCTGACTTTC.

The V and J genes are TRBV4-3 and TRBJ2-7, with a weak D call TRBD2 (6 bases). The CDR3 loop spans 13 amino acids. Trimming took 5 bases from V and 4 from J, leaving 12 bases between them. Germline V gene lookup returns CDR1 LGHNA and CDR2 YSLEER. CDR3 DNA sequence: TGCGCCAGCAGCTCGTGGGAGGATTACGAGCAGTACTTC. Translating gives CASSSWEDYEQYF.